This TCR beta chain originates from a study of control samples from healthy donors and cancer patients. V lost 3 bases and J lost 4; bases outside the gene matches: 21. Looked up from germline, CDR1 is SGDLS and CDR2 is YYNGEE. This CDR3 is built from 21 residues. Profiled with immunoSEQ multiplex PCR; TCRdb holds only in-frame clones, not every one. The repertoire holds some 140,000 clones, 80% to 95% seen once, with 10% to 12% in the top ten. The sequenced sample consisted of blood. The receptor was isolated from a young man in good health. This chain joins TRBV9 and TRBJ2-1; 11 bases match TRBD2. CDR3 sequence (DNA): TGTGCCAGCAGCGCTGTGACTAGCGGGAACTACGGGGCCAGGGGTTACAATGAGCAGTTCTTC. This gives the protein CASSAVTSGNYGARGYNEQFF.